The 22 T cell receptor beta chains given below trace back to one sample, sequenced in a study of spatial heterogeneity in lung cancer. Study-level points and caveats: Tumors with more nonsynonymous mutations had more expanded intratumoral alpha and beta TCRs.

Each CDR3 protein gets one entry after TCRdb re-called the 5' RACE reads with MiXCR. The table records more than 15,000 distinct CDR3 sequences, less than 7.5% of them present only once. As to time point: sample taken at primary tumor resection. Which antigens these TCRs recognize remains unknown. Specimen: lung tumor tissue, collected at surgery. The source is a male donor with early-stage non-small cell lung cancer.

This clonotype has ten or more counts. The CDR3 DNA is TGCAGTGCTAGCACGGCTAGGCTCACCGGGGAGCTGTTTTTT. As protein: CSASTARLTGELFF. The rearrangement links TRBV20-1 to TRBJ2-2; D call uncertain. This CDR3 is built from 14 residues. Trimming removed 3 bases from V and 4 bases from J, with 12 bases in between. Germline lookup yields CDR1 DFQATT and CDR2 SNEGSKA (reference sequence).

Only a few counts were recorded for this clonotype. The CDR3: CASSQGAGARGEQYF. CDR3 nucleotide sequence: TGTGCCAGCAGCCAAGGAGCTGGGGCGCGAGGGGAGCAGTACTTC. The rearrangement joins TRBV3-1 to TRBJ2-7, with D perhaps assigned TRBD1 or TRBD2 (5 bases each). In germline, CDR1 is LGHDT, CDR2 YNNKEL (reference sequence). CDR3 length: 15 amino acids. Trimming removed 1 base at V and 7 bases at J, with 17 bases between.

This rearrangement joins TRBV5-1 to TRBJ2-3; D gene uncertain. This CDR3 region has 16 residues. V lost 0 bases, J lost 1 base, and 12 bases lay in between. Per germline, CDR1 SGHRS and CDR2 YFSETQ. Here the CDR3 reads CASSLGLTDGTDTQYF. Written as DNA, the CDR3 is TGCGCCAGCAGCTTGGGCCTCACGGATGGCACAGATACGCAGTATTTT.

The table lists this clonotype with many counts. This sequence joins TRBV7-9 and TRBJ2-5; D might be TRBD1 (6 bases). Between the trimmed V and J ends, which lost 5 bases and 5 bases, there was a span of 15 bases. The CDR3 sequence is 14 residues long. CDR1 SEHNR and CDR2 FQNEAQ come from the germline V gene (reference sequence). The DNA for the CDR3 is TGTGCCAGCAGCAAAAAGGGGGATCAGGAGACCCAGTACTTC. Translated: CASSKKGDQETQYF.

This clonotype rates as medium-sized. The rearrangement joins TRBV5-4 to TRBJ2-3, with 8 bases matching TRBD1. Germline assignment: CDR1 SGHNT and CDR2 YYREEE (reference sequence). This CDR3 has 14 residues. Losses at the gene ends were 5 bases for V and 3 bases for J; bases not matched to a gene: 5. The CDR3 nucleotides read TGTGCCAGCAGTTCACAGGGGGTAACAGATACGCAGTATTTT. Residues: CASSSQGVTDTQYF.

This clonotype was counted ten times or more. The chain uses TRBV4-2 and TRBJ1-1; no clear D gene. Germline V gene lookup returns CDR1 LGHNA and CDR2 YNFKEQ. Trimming removed 0 bases from V and 6 bases from J, with 11 bases in between. CDR3 length equals 14 residues. Here the CDR3 DNA reads TGTGCCAGCAGCCAAGAAGGGAATTCCCCTGAAGCTTTCTTT. It is translated as CASSQEGNSPEAFF.

This clonotype was seen only a few times. V is TRBV7-2 and J is TRBJ1-5; possible D gene TRBD1, 5 bases. Trimming left V 3 bases short and J 6 bases short, with 9 bases between. The CDR3 spans 13 residues. Looked up from germline, CDR1 is SGHTA and CDR2 is FQGNSA. CDR3 amino acids: CASSLGQTQPQHF. DNA of the CDR3: TGTGCCAGCAGCTTGGGGCAGACTCAGCCCCAGCATTTT.

This clonotype was picked up many times. CDR3 bases: TGCGCCAGCAGCCAAGAGTCCGGGACTAGCCCCCTCGGTACGCAGTATTTT. Translating gives CASSQESGTSPLGTQYF. This sequence joins TRBV4-3 and TRBJ2-3; TRBD2 matches at 9 bases. This CDR3 has 17 residues. With V trimmed by 0 bases and J by 8 bases, 12 bases remained unmatched. The germline gives CDR1 LGHNA, CDR2 YSLEER.

This clonotype was picked up many times. The chain recombines TRBV4-1 with TRBJ2-3; D gene uncertain. The CDR3 runs 13 residues. V lost 4 bases and J lost 10, with 15 bases in between. CDR1 and CDR2 from the germline V gene are MGHRA and YSYEKL. CDR3 in amino acids: CASSLLNKDAQYF. CDR3 bases: TGCGCCAGCAGCCTCCTGAACAAAGACGCGCAGTATTTT.

This clonotype came up many times. V usage is TRBV4-2 and J usage is TRBJ1-6, with D maybe TRBD1 (5 bases). Germline lookup yields CDR1 LGHNA and CDR2 YNFKEQ. The CDR3 loop spans 18 amino acids. The germline V and J ends were trimmed by 2 bases and 4 bases, with 18 bases remaining between them. Here the CDR3 DNA reads TGTGCCAGCAGCCAATCTACAGGCGCGGGGATATATAATTCACCCCTCCACTTT. Translated, it gives CASSQSTGAGIYNSPLHF.

This clonotype was observed at least ten times. The rearrangement links TRBV5-1 to TRBJ2-1; 7 nucleotides match TRBD2. J was trimmed by 4 bases and V by 4 bases; bases with no gene match: 5. The CDR3 length is 14 residues. Germline V gives CDR1 SGHRS, CDR2 YFSETQ. CDR3: CASSAGLLYNEQFF. The CDR3 DNA reads TGCGCCAGCAGCGCGGGACTACTTTACAATGAGCAGTTCTTC.

This clonotype appeared many times. V usage is TRBV20-1 and J usage is TRBJ1-5, with D maybe TRBD1 (6 bases). The CDR3 covers 14 residues. Looked up from germline, CDR1 is DFQATT and CDR2 is SNEGSKA (reference sequence). V was shortened by 2 bases and J by 5 bases, with 13 bases between the two germline ends. The DNA of the CDR3 is TGCAGTGCTAGACCGGGGGCGGGGGATCAGCCCCAGCATTTT. Amino acids: CSARPGAGDQPQHF.

This clonotype was seen at least ten times. The genes are TRBV6-7 and TRBJ2-1; D call uncertain. TRBV6-7 is treated as an ORF (open reading frame) with a function not yet certain. V was pared by 6 bases and J by 0 bases, with 12 bases between. CDR3 length equals 15 residues. CDR3 DNA: TGTGCCAGCAGGGCCACTACCAGCTCCTACAATGAGCAGTTCTTC. This sequence encodes CASRATTSSYNEQFF.

In this sample, this clonotype turned up many times. This rearrangement joins TRBV2 to TRBJ2-5; possibly TRBD1 for D (5 bases). The CDR3 contains 14 residues. V was trimmed by 2 bases and J by 2 bases, leaving 9 bases between them. The germline CDR1 and CDR2 sequences are SNHLY and FYNNEI. The DNA for the CDR3 is TGTGCCAGCAGTGAATCGCCAGGGCAAGAGACCCAGTACTTC. This codes for CASSESPGQETQYF. The entire variable domain, with the rest obtained from reference TRBV2 and TRBJ2-5, is as follows: EPEVTQTPSHQVTQMGQEVILRCVPISNHLYFYWYRQILGQKVEFLVSFYNNEISEKSEIFDDQFSVERPDGSNFTLKIRSTKLEDSAMYFCASSESPGQETQYFGPGTRLLVL.

This clonotype has at least ten counts. The chain employs TRBV3-1 and TRBJ2-7, with 9 bases identical to TRBD1. Germline CDR1 and CDR2: LGHDT and YNNKEL (reference sequence). This CDR3 is 14 amino acids long. The V and J ends lost 4 bases and 5 bases, in that order; junction bases with no gene match: 6. CDR3: CASSRNRGLDEQYF. The CDR3 DNA follows: TGTGCCAGCAGCCGGAACAGGGGGCTTGACGAGCAGTACTTC.

There are a few counts of this clonotype. V and J are TRBV4-2 and TRBJ1-5; 8 bases match TRBD1. The CDR3 is made up of 16 amino acids. V dropped 1 base and J dropped 2; count of bases not matched to a gene: 4. Per germline, CDR1 LGHNA and CDR2 YNFKEQ. CDR3 sequence (DNA): TGTGCCAGCAGCCAAGTTGTACAGGGGGGCAATCAGCCCCAGCATTTT. This codes for CASSQVVQGGNQPQHF.

This clonotype was seen repeatedly, ten times or more. The CDR3, as DNA: TGTGCCAGCTCACCTAACAGCGCCTCTGGGGCCAACGTCCTGACTTTC. Translated, it gives CASSPNSASGANVLTF. The chain is built from TRBV18 and TRBJ2-6; D is undetermined. V was shortened by 3 bases and J by 0 bases, with 9 bases between the two germline ends. The CDR3 extends over 16 amino acids. The V gene's germline CDR1 is KGHSH and CDR2 LQKENI.

This clonotype was recorded many times. V and J are TRBV29-1 and TRBJ1-1; D gene ambiguous. The CDR3 length is 11 residues. Germline V gene lookup returns CDR1 SQVTM and CDR2 ANQGSEA. The V gene lost 4 bases and the J gene lost 7 bases, with 10 bases spanning the gap. The CDR3 DNA sequence: TGCAGCGTTGGAGCGGACGGTGAAGCTTTCTTT. Translating gives CSVGADGEAFF.

The table lists this clonotype with many counts. V gene TRBV6-2 or TRBV6-3 combines with J gene TRBJ1-5; 7 bases match TRBD1. This CDR3 contains 14 residues. Trimming cost V 5 bases and J 5 bases; bases outside gene matches: 6. The germline V gene encodes CDR1 MNHEY and CDR2 SVGEGT. Here the CDR3 reads CASSPRTGYQPQHF. The CDR3 nucleotides are TGTGCCAGCAGTCCCCGGACAGGATATCAGCCCCAGCATTTT.

This clonotype was detected ten times or more. This chain uses TRBV27 with TRBJ2-3; D gene ambiguous. V was pared by 2 bases and J by 0 bases, with 3 bases between. This CDR3 has 13 amino acids. Germline V gene sequence: CDR1 MNHEY, CDR2 SMNVEV (reference sequence). The DNA of the CDR3 is TGTGCCAGCAGTTTAGCTAGCACAGATACGCAGTATTTT. This sequence encodes CASSLASTDTQYF.

The sample holds many counts of this clonotype. The chain combines TRBV6-5 with TRBJ1-1; D uncertain. The CDR3 sequence is 13 residues long. Germline CDR1 MNHEY, CDR2 SVGAGI. Trimming took 8 bases from V and 0 from J, leaving 10 bases between them. The chain's CDR3 is CASRKGMNTEAFF. The CDR3 DNA follows: TGTGCCAGCCGTAAAGGGATGAACACTGAAGCTTTCTTT.

This clonotype counts as medium-sized (0.01 to 0.1%). The V call is TRBV11-1, the J call TRBJ2-5, with a possible D match to TRBD1 (5 bases). V lost 3 bases, J lost 3 bases, and 8 bases lay in between. The germline V gene encodes CDR1 SGHAT and CDR2 FQDESV (reference sequence). The CDR3 loop spans 13 amino acids. CDR3 sequence: CASSLIGEETQYF. The CDR3 DNA sequence: TGTGCCAGCAGCTTGATAGGGGAAGAGACCCAGTACTTC.